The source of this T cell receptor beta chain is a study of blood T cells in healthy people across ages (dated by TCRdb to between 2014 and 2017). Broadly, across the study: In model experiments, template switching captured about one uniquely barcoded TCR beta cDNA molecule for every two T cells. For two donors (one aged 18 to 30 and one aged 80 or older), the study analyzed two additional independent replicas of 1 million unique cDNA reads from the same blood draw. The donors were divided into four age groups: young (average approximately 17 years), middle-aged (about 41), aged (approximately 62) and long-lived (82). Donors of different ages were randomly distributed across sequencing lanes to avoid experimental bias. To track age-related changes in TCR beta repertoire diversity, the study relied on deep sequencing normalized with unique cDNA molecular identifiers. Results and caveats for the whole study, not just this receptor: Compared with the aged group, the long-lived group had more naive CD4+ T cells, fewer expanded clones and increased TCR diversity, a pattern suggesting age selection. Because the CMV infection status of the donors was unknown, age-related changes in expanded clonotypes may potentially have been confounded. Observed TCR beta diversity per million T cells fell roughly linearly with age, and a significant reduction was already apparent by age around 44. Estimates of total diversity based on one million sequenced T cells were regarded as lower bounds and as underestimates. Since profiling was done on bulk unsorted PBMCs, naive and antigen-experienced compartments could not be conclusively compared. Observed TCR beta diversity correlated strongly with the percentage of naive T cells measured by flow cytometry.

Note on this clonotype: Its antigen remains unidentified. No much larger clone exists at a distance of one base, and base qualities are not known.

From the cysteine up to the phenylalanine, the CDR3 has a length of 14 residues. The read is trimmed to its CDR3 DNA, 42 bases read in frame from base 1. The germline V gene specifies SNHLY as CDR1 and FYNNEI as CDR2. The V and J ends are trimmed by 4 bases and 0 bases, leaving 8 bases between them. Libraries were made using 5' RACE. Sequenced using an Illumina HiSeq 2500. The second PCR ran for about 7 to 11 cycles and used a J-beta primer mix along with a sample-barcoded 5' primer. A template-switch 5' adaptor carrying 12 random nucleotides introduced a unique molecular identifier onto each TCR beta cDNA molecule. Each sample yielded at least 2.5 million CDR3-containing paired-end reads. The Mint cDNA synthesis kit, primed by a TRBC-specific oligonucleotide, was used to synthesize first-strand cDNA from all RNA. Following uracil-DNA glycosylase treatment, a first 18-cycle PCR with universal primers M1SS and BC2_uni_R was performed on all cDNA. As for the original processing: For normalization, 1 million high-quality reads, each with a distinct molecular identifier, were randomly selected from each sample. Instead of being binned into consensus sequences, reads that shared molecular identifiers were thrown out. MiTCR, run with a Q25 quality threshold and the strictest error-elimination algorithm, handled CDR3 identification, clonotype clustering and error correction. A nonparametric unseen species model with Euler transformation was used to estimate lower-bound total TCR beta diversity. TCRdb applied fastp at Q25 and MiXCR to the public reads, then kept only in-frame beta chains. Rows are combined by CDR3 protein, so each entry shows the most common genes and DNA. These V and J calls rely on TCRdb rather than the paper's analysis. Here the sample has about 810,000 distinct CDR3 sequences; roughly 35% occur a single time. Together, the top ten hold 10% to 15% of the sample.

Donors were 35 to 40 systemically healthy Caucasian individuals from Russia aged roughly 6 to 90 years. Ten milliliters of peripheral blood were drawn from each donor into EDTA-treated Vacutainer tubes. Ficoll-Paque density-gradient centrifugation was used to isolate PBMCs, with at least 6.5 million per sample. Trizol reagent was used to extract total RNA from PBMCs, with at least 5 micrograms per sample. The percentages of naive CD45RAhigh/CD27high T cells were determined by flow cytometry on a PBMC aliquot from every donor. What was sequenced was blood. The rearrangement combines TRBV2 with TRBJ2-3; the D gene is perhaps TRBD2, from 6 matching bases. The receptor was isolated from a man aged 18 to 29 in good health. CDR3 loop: CASSASESTDTQYF. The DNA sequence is TGTGCCAGCAGTGCTAGCGAGAGCACAGATACGCAGTATTTT.